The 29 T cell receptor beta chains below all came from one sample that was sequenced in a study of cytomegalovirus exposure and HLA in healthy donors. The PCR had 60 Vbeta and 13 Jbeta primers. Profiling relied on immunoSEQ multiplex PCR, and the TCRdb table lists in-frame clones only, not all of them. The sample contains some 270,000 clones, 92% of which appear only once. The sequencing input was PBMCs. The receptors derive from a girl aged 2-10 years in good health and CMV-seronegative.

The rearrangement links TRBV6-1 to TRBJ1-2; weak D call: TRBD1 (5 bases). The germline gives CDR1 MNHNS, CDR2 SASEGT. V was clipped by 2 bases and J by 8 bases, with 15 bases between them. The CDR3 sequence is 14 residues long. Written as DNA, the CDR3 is TGTGCCAGCAGTGAATTGGGAGGGGTTCCGGGCTACACCTTC. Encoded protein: CASSELGGVPGYTF.

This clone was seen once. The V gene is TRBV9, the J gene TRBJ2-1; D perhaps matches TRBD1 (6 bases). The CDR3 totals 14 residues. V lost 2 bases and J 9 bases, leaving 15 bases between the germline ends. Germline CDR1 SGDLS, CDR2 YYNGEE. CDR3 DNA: TGTGCCAGCAGCGTTACTCTGGGGGCGCTTGAGCAGTTCTTC. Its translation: CASSVTLGALEQFF.

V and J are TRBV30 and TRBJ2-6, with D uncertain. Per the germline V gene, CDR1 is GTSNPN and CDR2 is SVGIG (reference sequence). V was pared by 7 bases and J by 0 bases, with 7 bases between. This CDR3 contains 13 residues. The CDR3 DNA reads TGTGCCTTGTCGAGCTCTGGGGCCAACGTCCTGACTTTC. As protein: CALSSSGANVLTF.

DNA of the CDR3: TGTGCCAGCAGTAGTTTACCCCTATCCTACAATGAGCAGTTCTTC. Its protein is CASSSLPLSYNEQFF. This chain links TRBV27 with TRBJ2-1, with D unresolved. Germline CDR1 MNHEY, CDR2 SMNVEV (reference sequence). The V end lost 5 bases, the J end lost 1 base, and 12 bases lay between the germline ends. The CDR3 runs to 15 residues.

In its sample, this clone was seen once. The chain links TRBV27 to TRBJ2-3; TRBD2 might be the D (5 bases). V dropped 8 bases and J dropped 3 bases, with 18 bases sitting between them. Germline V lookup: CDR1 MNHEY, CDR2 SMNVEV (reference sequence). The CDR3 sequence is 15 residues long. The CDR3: CASVPDSMGTDTQYF. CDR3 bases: TGTGCCAGCGTTCCGGACTCTATGGGGACAGATACGCAGTATTTT.

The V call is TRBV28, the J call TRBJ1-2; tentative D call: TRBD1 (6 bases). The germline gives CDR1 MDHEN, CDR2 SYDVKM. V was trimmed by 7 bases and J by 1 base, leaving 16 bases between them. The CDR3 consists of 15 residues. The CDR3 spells CASTKDRQINYGYTF. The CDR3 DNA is TGTGCCAGCACCAAGGACAGACAGATTAACTATGGCTACACCTTC.

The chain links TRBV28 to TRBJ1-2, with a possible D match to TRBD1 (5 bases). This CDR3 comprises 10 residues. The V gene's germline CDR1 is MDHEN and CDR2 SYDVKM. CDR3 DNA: TGTGCAGCAGGGAGGGGTGGCTACACCTTC. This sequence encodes CAAGRGGYTF.

CDR3 DNA sequence: TGCGCCAGCAGCCTCAACAGGGGCCAGCAAGAGACCCAGTACTTC. Residues: CASSLNRGQQETQYF. The V gene is TRBV4-1, the J gene TRBJ2-5; 7 bases are shared with TRBD1. Germline lookup yields CDR1 MGHRA and CDR2 YSYEKL. V trimming: 4 bases; J trimming: 2 bases; junction bases outside the gene matches: 7. The CDR3 runs 15 residues.

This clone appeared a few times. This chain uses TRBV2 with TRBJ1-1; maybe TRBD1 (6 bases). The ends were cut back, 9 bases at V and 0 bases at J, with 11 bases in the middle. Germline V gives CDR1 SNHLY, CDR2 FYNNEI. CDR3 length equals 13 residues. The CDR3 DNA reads TGTGCCAGTAGACAGGTAATGAACACTGAAGCTTTCTTT. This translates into CASRQVMNTEAFF.

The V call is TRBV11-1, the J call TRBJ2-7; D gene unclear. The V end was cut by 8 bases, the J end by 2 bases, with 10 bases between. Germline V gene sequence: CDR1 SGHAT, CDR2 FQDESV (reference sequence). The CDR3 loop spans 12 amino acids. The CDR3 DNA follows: TGTGCCAGCGGCCTACTACCCTACGAGCAGTACTTC. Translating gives CASGLLPYEQYF.

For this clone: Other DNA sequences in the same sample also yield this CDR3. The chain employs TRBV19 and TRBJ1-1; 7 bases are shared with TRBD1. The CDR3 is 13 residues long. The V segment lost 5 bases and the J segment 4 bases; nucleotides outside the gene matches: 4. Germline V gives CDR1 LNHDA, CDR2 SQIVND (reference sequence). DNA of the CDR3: TGTGCCAGTAGTTCGACAGGGAGCACTGAAGCTTTCTTT. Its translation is CASSSTGSTEAFF.

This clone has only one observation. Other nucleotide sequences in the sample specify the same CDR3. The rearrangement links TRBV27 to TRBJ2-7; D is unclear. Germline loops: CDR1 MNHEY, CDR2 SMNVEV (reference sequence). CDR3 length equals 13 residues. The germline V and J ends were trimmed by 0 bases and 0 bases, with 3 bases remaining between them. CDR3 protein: CASSLSRSYEQYF. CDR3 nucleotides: TGTGCCAGCAGTTTATCGCGCTCCTACGAGCAGTACTTC.

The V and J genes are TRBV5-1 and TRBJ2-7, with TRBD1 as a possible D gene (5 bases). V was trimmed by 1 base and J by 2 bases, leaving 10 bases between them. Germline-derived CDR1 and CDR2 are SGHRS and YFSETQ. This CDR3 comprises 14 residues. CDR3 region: CASSLSREPYEQYF. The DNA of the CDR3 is TGCGCCAGCAGCTTGAGCAGGGAACCCTACGAGCAGTACTTC.

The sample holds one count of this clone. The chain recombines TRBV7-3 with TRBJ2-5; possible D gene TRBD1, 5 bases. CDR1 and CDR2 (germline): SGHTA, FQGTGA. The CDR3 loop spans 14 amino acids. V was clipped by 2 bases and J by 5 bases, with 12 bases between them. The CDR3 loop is CASSLSGFGETQYF. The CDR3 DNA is TGTGCCAGCAGCTTATCAGGGTTCGGGGAGACCCAGTACTTC.

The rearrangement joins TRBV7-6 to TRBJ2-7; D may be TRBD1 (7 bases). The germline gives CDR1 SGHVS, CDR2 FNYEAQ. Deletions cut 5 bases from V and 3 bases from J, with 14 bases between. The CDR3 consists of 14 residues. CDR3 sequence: CASSPRQGGYEQYF. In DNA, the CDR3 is TGTGCCAGCAGCCCAAGACAGGGAGGCTACGAGCAGTACTTC.

Here the CDR3 DNA reads TGTGCCTGGAGCCTAAACAGGGGAGCTAGCAATCAGCCCCAGCATTTT. It is translated as CAWSLNRGASNQPQHF. The J gene is TRBJ1-5, the V gene TRBV30; 7 nucleotides agree with TRBD1. Germline-derived CDR1 and CDR2 are GTSNPN and SVGIG (reference sequence). The CDR3 runs 16 residues. With V trimmed by 3 bases and J by 0 bases, 8 bases remained unmatched.

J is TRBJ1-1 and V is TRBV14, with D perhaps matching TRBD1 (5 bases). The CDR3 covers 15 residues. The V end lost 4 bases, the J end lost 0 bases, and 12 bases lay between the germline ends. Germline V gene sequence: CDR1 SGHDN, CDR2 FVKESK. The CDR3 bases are TGTGCCAGCAGCCCTCCAGGGACTTTGAACACTGAAGCTTTCTTT. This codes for CASSPPGTLNTEAFF.

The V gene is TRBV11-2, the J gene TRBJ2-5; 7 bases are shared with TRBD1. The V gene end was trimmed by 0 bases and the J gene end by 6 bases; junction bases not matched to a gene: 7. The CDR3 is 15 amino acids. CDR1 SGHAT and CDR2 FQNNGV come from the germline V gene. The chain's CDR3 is CASSLEWAGGKTQYF. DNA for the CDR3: TGTGCCAGCAGCTTAGAATGGGCAGGGGGAAAGACCCAGTACTTC. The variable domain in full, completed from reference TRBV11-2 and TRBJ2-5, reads EAGVAQSPRYKIIEKRQSVAFWCNPISGHATLYWYQQILGQGPKLLIQFQNNGVVDDSQLPKDRFSAERLKGVDSTLKIQPAKLEDSAVYLCASSLEWAGGKTQYFGPGTRLLVL.

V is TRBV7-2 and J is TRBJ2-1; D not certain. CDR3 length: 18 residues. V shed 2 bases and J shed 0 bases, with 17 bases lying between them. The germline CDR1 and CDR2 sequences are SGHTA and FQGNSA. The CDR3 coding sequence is TGTGCCAGCAGCTTAACTTCGACTCCTCAACTCTCCTACAATGAGCAGTTCTTC. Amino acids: CASSLTSTPQLSYNEQFF.

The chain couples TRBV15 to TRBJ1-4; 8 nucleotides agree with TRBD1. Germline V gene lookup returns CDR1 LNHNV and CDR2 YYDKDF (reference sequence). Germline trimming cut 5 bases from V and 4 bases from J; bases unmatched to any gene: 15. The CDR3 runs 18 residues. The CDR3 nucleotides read TGTGCCACCAGCGTATCAAGAACCAGGGGGCCGGATAATGAAAAACTGTTTTTT. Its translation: CATSVSRTRGPDNEKLFF.

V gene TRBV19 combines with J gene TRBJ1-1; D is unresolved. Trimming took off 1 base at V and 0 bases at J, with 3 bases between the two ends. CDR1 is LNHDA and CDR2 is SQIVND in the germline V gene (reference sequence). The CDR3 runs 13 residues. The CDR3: CASSIGVNTEAFF. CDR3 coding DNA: TGTGCCAGTAGTATAGGCGTGAACACTGAAGCTTTCTTT. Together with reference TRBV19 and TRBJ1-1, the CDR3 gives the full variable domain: DGGITQSPKYLFRKEGQNVTLSCEQNLNHDAMYWYRQDPGQGLRLIYYSQIVNDFQKGDIAEGYSVSREKKESFPLTVTSAQKNPTAFYLCASSIGVNTEAFFGQGTRLTVV.

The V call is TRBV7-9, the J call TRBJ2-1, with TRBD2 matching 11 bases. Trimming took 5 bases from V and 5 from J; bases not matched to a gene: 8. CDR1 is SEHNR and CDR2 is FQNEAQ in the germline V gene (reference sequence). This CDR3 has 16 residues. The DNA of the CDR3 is TGTGCCAGCAGCATTAGGGGACTAGCGGATAACAATGAGCAGTTCTTC. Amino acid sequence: CASSIRGLADNNEQFF.

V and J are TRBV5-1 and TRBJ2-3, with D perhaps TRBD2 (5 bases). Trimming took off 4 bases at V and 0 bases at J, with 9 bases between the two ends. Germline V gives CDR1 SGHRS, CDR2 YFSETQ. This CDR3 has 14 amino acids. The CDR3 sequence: CASSGGSSTDTQYF. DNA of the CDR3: TGCGCCAGCAGCGGAGGATCTAGCACAGATACGCAGTATTTT.

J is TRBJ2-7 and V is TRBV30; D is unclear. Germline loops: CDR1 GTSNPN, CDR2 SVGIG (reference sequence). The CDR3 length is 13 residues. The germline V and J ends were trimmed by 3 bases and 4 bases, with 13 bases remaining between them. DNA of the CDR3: TGTGCCTGGAGCGCCAATCGTCGGTACGAGCAGTACTTC. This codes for CAWSANRRYEQYF.

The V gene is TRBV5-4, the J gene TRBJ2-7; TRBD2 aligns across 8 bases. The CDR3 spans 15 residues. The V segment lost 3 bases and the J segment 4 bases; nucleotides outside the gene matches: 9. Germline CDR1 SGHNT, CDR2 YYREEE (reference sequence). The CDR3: CASSSTGGGYYEQYF. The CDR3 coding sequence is TGTGCCAGCAGCTCCACGGGGGGGGGCTATTACGAGCAGTACTTC.

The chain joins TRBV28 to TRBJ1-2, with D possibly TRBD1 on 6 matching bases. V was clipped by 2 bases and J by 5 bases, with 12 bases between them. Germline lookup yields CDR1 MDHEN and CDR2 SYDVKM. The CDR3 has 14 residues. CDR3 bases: TGTGCCAGCAGTTTAAAGGACAGCGGTTATGGCTACACCTTC. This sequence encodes CASSLKDSGYGYTF.

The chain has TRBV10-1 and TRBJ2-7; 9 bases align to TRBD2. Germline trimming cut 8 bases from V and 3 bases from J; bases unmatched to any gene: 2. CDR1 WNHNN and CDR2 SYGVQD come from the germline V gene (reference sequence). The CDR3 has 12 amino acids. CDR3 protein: CASGTSSYEQYF. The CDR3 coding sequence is TGCGCCAGCGGGACTAGCAGCTACGAGCAGTACTTC.

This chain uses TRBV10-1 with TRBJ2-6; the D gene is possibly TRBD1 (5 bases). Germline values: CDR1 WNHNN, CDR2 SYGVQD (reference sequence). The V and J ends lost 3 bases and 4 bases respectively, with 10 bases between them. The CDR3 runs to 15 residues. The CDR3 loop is CASSDTGTGANVLTF. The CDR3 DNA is TGCGCCAGCAGTGATACAGGTACCGGGGCCAACGTCCTGACTTTC.

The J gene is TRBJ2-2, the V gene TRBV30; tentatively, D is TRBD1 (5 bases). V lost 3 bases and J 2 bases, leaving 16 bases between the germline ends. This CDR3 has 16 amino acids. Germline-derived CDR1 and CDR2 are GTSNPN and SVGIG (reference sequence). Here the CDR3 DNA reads TGTGCCTGGAGGAGTGGGGCAGAAATTAACACCGGGGAGCTGTTTTTT. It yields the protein CAWRSGAEINTGELFF.